This T cell receptor (beta chain) derives from a study of blood T cell repertoires in COVID-19. Study-level information: Samples came from the United States, Italy and Spain, spanning acute and convalescent COVID-19.

Some clones are missing from TCRdb's copy, which holds only in-frame ones; the method was immunoSEQ multiplex PCR. The sample includes 200,000 to 250,000 clones, approximately 83% of them seen just once. Of note for this clone: Other DNA sequences within the sample encode an identical CDR3.

Germline loops: CDR1 MNHNS, CDR2 SASEGT. This CDR3 spans 14 amino acids. The V end was cut by 6 bases, the J end by 1 base, with 10 bases between. This clonotype originated in a woman between 45 and 60 years old with acute or convalescent COVID-19. Sequencing was done on a sample of peripheral blood. The chain couples TRBV6-1 to TRBJ1-5, with a tentative D call TRBD1 (6 bases). CDR3 residues: CASRQGNSNQPQHF. CDR3 sequence (DNA): TGTGCCAGCAGACAGGGTAACAGCAATCAGCCCCAGCATTTT.